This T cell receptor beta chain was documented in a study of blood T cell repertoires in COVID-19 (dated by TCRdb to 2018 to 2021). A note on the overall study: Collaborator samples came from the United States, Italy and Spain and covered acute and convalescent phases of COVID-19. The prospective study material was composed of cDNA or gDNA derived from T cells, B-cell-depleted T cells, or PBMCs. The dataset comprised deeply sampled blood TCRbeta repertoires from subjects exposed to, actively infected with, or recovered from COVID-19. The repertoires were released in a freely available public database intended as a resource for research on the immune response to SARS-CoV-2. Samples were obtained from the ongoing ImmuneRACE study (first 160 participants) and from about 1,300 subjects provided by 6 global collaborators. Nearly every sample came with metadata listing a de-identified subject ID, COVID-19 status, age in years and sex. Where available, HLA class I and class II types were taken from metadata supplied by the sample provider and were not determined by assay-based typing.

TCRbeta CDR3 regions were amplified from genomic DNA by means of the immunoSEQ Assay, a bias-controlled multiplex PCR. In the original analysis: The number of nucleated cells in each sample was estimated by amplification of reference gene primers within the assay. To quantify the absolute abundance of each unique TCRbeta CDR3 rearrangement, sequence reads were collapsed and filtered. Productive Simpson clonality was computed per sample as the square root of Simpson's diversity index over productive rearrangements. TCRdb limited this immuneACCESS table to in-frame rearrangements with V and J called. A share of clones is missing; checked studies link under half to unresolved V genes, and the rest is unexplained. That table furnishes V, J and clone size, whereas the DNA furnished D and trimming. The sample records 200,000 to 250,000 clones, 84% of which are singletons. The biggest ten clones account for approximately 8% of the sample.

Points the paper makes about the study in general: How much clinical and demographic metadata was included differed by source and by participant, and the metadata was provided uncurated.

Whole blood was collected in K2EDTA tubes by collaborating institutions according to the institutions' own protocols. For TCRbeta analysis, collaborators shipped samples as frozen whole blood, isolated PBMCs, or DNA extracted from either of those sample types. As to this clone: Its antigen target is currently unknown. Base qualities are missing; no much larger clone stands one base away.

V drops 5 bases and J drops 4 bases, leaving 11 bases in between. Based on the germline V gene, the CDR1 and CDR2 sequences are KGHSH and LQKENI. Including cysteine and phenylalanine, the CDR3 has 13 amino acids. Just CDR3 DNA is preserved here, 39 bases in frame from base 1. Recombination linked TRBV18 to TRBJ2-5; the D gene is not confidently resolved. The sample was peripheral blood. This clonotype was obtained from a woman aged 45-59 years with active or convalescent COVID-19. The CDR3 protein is CASSIGVRETQYF. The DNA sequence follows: TGTGCCAGCTCAATAGGAGTTCGAGAGACCCAGTACTTC.